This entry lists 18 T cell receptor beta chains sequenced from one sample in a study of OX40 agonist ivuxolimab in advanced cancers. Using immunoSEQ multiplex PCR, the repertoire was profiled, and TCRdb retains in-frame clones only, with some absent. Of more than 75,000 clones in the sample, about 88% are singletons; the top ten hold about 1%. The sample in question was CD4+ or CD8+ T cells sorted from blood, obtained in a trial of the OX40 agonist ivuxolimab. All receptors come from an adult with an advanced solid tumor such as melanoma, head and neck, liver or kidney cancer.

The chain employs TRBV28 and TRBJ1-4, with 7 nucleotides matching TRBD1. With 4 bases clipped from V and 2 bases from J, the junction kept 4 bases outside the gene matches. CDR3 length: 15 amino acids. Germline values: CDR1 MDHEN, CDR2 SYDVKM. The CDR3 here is CASSSLQGTNEKLFF. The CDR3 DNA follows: TGTGCCAGCAGTTCCCTACAGGGGACTAATGAAAAACTGTTTTTT.

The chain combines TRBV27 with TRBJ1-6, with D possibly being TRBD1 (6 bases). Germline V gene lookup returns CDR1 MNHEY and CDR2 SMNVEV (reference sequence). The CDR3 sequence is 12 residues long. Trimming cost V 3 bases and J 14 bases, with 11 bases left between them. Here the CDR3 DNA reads TGTGCCAGCAGTTTTTTAGGGGGAACCCTCCACTTT. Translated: CASSFLGGTLHF.

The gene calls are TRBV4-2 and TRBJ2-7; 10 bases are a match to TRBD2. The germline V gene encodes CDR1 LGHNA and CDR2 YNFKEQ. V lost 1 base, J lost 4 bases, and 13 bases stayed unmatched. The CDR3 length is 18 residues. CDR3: CASSQGLAGVVIGYEQYF. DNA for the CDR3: TGTGCCAGCAGCCAAGGGCTAGCGGGAGTGGTCATTGGATACGAGCAGTACTTC.

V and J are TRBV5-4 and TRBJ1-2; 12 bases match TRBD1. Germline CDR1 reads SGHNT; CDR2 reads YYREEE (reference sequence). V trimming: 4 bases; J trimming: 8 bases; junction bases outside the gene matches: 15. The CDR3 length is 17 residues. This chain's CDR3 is CASSRGGQGAMGGGYTF. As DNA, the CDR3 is TGTGCCAGCAGCCGGGGGGGACAGGGGGCTATGGGTGGCGGCTACACCTTC.

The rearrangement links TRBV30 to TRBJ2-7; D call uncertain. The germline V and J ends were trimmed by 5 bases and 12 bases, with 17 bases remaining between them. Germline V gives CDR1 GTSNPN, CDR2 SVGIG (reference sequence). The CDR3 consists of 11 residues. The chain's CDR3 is CAWGIGRIRYF. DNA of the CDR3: TGTGCCTGGGGTATAGGTAGGATCAGGTACTTC.

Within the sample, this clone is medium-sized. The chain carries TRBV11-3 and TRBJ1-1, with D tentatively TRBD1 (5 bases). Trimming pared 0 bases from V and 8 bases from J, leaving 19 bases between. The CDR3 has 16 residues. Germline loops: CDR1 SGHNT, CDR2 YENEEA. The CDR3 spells CASSLDGRGGSDEAFF. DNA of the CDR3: TGTGCCAGCAGCTTAGATGGGCGGGGGGGTTCCGACGAAGCTTTCTTT.

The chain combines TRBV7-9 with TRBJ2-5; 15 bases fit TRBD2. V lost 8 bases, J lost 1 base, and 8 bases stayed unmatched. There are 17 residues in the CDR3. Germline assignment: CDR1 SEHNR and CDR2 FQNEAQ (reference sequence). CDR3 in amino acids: CASLIGLAGGGQETQYF. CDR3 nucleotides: TGTGCCAGCTTGATAGGACTAGCGGGAGGGGGCCAAGAGACCCAGTACTTC.

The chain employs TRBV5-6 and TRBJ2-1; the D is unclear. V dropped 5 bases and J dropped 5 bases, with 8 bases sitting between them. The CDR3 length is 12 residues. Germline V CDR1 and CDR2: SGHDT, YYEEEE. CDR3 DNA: TGTGCCAGCAGTAAGTCTGACAATGAGCAGTTCTTC. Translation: CASSKSDNEQFF.

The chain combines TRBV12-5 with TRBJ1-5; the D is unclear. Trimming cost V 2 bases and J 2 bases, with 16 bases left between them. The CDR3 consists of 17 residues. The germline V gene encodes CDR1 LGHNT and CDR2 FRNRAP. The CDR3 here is CASGLNADGVGNQPQHF. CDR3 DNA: TGTGCTAGTGGTTTGAACGCTGACGGGGTGGGCAATCAGCCCCAGCATTTT.

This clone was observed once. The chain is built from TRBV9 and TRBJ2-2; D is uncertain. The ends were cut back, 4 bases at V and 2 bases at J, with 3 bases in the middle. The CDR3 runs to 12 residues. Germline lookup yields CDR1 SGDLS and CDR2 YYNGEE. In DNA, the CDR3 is TGTGCCAGCAGCCTTAACACCGGGGAGCTGTTTTTT. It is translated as CASSLNTGELFF.

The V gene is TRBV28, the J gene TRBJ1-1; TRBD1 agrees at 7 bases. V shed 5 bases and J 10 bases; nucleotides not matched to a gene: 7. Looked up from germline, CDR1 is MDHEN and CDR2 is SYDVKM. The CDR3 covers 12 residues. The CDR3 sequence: CASSLRQGGAFF. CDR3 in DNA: TGTGCCAGCAGTCTGCGACAGGGAGGAGCTTTCTTT.

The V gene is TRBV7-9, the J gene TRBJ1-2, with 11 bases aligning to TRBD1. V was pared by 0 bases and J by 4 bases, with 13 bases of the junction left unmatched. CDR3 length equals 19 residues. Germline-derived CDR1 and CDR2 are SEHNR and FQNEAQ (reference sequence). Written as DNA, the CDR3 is TGTGCCAGCAGCTTAGCCCGGGGACAGGGGGGAATTCCCGGCTATGGCTACACCTTC. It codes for CASSLARGQGGIPGYGYTF.

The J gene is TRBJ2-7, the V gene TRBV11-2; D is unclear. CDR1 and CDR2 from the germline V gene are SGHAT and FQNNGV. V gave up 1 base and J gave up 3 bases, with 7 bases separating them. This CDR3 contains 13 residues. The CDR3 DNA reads TGTGCCAGCAGCTTAGGAGTCCTCTACGAGCAGTACTTC. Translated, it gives CASSLGVLYEQYF.

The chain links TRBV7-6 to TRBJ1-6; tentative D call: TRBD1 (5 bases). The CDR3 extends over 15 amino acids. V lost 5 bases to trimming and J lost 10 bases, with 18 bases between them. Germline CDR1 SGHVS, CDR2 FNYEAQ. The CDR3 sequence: CASSATGPRESPLHF. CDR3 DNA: TGTGCCAGCAGCGCAACAGGTCCGCGGGAATCACCCCTCCACTTT.

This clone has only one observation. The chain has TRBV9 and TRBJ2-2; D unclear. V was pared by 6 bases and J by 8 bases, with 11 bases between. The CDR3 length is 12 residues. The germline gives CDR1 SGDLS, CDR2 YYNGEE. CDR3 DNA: TGTGCCAGCAATCTTCTGAATGGGGAGCTGTTTTTT. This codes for CASNLLNGELFF.

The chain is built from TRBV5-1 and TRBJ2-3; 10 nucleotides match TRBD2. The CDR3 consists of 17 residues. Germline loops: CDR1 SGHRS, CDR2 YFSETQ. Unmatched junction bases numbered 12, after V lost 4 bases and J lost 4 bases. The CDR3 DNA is TGCGCCAGCAGCCCACAGCCCCTAGCGGGGGTCTCAGATACGCAGTATTTT. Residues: CASSPQPLAGVSDTQYF.

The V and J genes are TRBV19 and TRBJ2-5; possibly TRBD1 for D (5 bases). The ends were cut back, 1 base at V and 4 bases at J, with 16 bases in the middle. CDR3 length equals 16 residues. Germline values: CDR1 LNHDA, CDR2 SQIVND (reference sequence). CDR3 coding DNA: TGTGCCAGTAGTATAGCTAGGGGCGGTCGGCTAGAGACCCAGTACTTC. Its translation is CASSIARGGRLETQYF.

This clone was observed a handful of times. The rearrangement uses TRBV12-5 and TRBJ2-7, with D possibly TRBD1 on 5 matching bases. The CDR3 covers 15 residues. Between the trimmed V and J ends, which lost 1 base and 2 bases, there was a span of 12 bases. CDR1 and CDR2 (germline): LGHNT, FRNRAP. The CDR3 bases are TGTGCTAGTGGTTTGGGGGGCGGTTCTCCCTACGAGCAGTACTTC. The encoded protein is CASGLGGGSPYEQYF.